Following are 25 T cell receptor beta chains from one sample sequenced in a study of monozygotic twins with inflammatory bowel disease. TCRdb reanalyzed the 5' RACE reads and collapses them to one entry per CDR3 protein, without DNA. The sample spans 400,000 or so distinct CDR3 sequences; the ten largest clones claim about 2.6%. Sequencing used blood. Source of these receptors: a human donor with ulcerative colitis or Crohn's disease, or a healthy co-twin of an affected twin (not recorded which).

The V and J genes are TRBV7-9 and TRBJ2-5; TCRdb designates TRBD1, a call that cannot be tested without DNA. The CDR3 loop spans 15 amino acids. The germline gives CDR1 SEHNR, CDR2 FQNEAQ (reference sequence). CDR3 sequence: CASSLDRDFQETQYF.

The CDR3 loop is CASRSGQGATGELFF. V and J are TRBV12-3 or TRBV12-4 and TRBJ2-2; TCRdb's D call, TRBD1, is unchecked because there is no DNA. The CDR3 extends over 15 amino acids.

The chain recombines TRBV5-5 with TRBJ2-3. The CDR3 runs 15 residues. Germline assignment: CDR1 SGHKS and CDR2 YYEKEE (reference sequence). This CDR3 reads CASSLKASSTDTQYF.

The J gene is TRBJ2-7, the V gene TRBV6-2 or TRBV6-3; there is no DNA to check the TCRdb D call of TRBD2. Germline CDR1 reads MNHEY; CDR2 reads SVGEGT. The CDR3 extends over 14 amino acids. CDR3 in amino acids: CASSYFGLAGEQYF.

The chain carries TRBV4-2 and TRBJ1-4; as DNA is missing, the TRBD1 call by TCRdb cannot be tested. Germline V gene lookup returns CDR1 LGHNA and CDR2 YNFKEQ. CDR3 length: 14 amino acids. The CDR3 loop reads CASSHEGLGEKLFF.

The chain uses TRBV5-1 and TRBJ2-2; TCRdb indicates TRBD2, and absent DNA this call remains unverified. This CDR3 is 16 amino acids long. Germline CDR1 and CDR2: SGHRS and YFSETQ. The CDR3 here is CASSQSGGAIIGELFF.

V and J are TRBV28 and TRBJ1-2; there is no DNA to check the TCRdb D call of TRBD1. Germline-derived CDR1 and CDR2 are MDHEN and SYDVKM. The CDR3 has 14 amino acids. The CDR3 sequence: CASSPPHLNYGYTF.

CDR3 sequence reads: CASSRPGQDAYEQYF. This chain uses TRBV14 with TRBJ2-7; TCRdb lists TRBD1, though no DNA is available to test this call. Germline V gives CDR1 SGHDN, CDR2 FVKESK. This CDR3 contains 15 residues.

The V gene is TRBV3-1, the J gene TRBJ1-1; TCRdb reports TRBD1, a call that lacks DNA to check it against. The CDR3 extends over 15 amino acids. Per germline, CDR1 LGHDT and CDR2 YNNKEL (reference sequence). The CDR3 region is CASSPQTGAGTEAFF.

CDR3 in amino acids: CSLPSAETQYF. The chain has TRBV20-1 and TRBJ2-5. The CDR3 sequence is 11 residues long. In germline, CDR1 is DFQATT, CDR2 SNEGSKA (reference sequence).

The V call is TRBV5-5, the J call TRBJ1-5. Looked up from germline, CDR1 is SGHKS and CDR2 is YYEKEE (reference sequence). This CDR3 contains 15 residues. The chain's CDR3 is CASTVSYSVNQPQHF.

The CDR3 here is CASSLSGTSGITGELFF. This rearrangement joins TRBV7-3 to TRBJ2-2; as DNA is missing, the TRBD2 call by TCRdb cannot be tested. The germline V gene has CDR1 SGHTA and CDR2 FQGTGA. This CDR3 comprises 17 residues.

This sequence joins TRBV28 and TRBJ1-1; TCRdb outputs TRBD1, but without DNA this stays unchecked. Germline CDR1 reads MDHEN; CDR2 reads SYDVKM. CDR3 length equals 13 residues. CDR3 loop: CASGKGGVTEAFF.

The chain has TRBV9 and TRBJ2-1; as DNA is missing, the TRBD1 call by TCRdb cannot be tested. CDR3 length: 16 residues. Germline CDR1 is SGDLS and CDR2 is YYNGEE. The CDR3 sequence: CASGVVSGGYYNEQFF.

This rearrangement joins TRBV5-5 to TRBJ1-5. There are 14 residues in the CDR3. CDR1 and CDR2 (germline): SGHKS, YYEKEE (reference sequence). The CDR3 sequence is CASSLSADNQPQHF. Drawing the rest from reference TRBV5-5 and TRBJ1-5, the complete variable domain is DAGVTQSPTHLIKTRGQQVTLRCSPISGHKSVSWYQQVLGQGPQFIFQYYEKEERGRGNFPDRFSARQFPNYSSELNVNALLLGDSALYLCASSLSADNQPQHFGDGTRLSIL.

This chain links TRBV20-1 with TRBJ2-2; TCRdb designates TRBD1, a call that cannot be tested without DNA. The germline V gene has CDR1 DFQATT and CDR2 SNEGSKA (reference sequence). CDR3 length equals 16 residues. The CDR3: CSAPRGLAPGAGELFF.

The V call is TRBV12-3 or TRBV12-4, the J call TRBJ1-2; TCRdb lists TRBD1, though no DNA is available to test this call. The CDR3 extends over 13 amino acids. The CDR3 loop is CASSSGGRDGYTF.

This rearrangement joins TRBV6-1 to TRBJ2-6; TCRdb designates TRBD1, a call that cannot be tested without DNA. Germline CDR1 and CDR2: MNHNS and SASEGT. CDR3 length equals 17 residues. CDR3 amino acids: CASNIQGTLSGANVLTF.

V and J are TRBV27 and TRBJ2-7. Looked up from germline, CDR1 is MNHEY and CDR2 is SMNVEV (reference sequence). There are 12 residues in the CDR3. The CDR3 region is CASSSDPSEQYF.

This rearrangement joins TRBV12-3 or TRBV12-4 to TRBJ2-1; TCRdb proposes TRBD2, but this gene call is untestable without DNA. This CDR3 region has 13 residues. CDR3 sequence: CASTTGTINEQFF.

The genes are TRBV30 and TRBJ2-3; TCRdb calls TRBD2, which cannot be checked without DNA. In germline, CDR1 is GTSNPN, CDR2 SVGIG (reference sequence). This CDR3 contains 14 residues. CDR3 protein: CAWSSSGVGDTQYF.

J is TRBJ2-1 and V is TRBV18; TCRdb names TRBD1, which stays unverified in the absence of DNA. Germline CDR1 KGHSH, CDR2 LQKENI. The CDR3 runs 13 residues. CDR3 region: CASSPRNQGGWFF. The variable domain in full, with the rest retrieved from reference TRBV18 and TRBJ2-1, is NAGVMQNPRHLVRRRGQEARLRCSPMKGHSHVYWYRQLPEEGLKFMVYLQKENIIDESGMPKERFSAEFPKEGPSILRIQQVVRGDSAAYFCASSPRNQGGWFFGPGTRLTVL.

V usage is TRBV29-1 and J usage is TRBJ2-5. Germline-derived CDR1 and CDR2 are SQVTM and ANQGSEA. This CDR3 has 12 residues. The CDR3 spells CSVEMLGETQYF.

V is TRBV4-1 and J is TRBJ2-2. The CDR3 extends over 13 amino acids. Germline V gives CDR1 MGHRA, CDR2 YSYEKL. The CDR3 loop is CASSQEETGELFF.

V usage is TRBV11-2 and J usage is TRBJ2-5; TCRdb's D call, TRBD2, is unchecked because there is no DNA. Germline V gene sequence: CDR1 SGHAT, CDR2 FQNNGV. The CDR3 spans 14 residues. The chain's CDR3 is CASSLGASKETQYF.